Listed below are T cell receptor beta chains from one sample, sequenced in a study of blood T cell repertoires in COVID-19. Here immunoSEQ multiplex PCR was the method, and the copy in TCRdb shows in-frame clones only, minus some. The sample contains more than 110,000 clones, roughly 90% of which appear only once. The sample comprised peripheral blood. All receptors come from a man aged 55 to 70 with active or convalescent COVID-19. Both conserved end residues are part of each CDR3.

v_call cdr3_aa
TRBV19 CASSIKPTGHQPQHF
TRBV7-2 CASSKTSGSWDEQFF
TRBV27 CASSVDRGPYEQYF
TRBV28 CASSPYRLAGGPSEQYF
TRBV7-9 CASSLEEVASGTETQYF
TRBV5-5 CASSFRYQTVNEKLFF
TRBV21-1 CASSKGIYGGGYTGELFF
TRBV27 CASSFGRFTYGYTF
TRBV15 CATSRDPGSRNTIYF
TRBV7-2 CASSRDRGRSQGGYTF
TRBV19 CASSAETSGRSDTQYF
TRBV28 CASRRGTPSNYGYTF
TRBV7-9 CASIVAGNSYNEQFF
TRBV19 CASSLDLGSGGYTF
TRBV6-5 CACNPVAGRDGYTF
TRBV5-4 CASSLTGGNGYTF
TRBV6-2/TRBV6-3 CASSRLRKAGEEETQYF